This record concerns one T cell receptor (beta chain) sequence. Its target is unknown. This entry is derived from a study of T cells after yellow fever vaccination. For the study at large: SMART-Seq v4 Ultra Low Input prepared libraries from low-cell fractions. Study results and limitations: Clonotypes found in both CD4 and CD8 compartments made up a small share. Sorted repertoires could include abundant contaminating clonotypes from bulk cells.

Germline-derived CDR1 and CDR2 are MNHEY and SVGEGT. Trimming shortened V by 4 bases and J by 3 bases, and 13 bases separated the two germline ends. The CDR3 runs 14 residues. A universal primer site and UMIs were added as TCR cDNA was made by 5'RACE template switching. TCRdb reprocessed the 5' RACE reads via MiXCR and lists one record per CDR3 protein. The table has around 500,000 distinct CDR3 sequences, 21% seen once. The receptor was isolated from a man aged 18 to 29 who received the YFV17D yellow fever vaccine. The sample consisted of PBMCs, taken 20 to 25 days after the first yellow fever vaccination. This rearrangement joins TRBV6-2 or TRBV6-3 to TRBJ2-7; weak D call: TRBD1 (5 bases). The CDR3 loop reads CASSFQGFYYEQYF. CDR3 DNA: TGTGCCAGCAGTTTTCAGGGCTTTTACTACGAGCAGTACTTC.